This is a list of T cell receptor beta chains from one sample in a study of PD-1 blockade in classical Hodgkin lymphoma. TCRdb keeps only in-frame clones here, not all; method: immunoSEQ multiplex PCR. The top ten clones hold around 3.3% of a sample with around 25,000 clones, over 60% of them seen once. The input for sequencing was peripheral blood mononuclear cells (PBMCs), taken before the fourth cycle of nivolumab. The receptors were sampled from a human donor with classical Hodgkin lymphoma. Both conserved end residues are part of each CDR3. The order of the fields is J gene, V gene, clone size, D gene, CDR3 DNA, CDR3 protein. A D gene is named only where the DNA matches it firmly. Size is stated for part of the rows, as once, few or many counts, or as a class when the clone is expanded.

j_gene: TRBJ2-7
v_gene: TRBV13
abundance: .
d_gene: .
CDR3nt: TGTGCCAGCAGCCTAGTTAGAGGCGGGGAGCAGTACTTC
CDR3aa: CASSLVRGGEQYF

j_gene: TRBJ1-1
v_gene: TRBV7-9
abundance: .
d_gene: TRBD1
CDR3nt: TGTGCCAGCAGCTTAGCGTACAGGGTGGGACAGGGGTTAACTGAAGCTTTCTTT
CDR3aa: CASSLAYRVGQGLTEAFF

j_gene: TRBJ1-2
v_gene: TRBV30
abundance: few
d_gene: .
CDR3nt: TGTGCCTGGAGTGTGGGTCAGGGCAACTATGGCTACACCTTC
CDR3aa: CAWSVGQGNYGYTF

j_gene: TRBJ1-2
v_gene: TRBV19
abundance: medium-sized
d_gene: .
CDR3nt: TGTGCCAGTAGTATCGACGGTACCTATGGCTACACCTTC
CDR3aa: CASSIDGTYGYTF

j_gene: TRBJ2-1
v_gene: TRBV6-1
abundance: .
d_gene: TRBD2
CDR3nt: TGTGCCAGCAGTGAAGCGGGGACTAGCGGGGTGGACAATGAGCAGTTCTTC
CDR3aa: CASSEAGTSGVDNEQFF

j_gene: TRBJ2-7
v_gene: TRBV27
abundance: .
d_gene: .
CDR3nt: TGTGCCAGCAGCCTTGGGGGGATTATGGGCGAGCAGTACTTC
CDR3aa: CASSLGGIMGEQYF

j_gene: TRBJ1-2
v_gene: TRBV2
abundance: .
d_gene: .
CDR3nt: TGTGCCAGCGAATACGGGGCTTATGGCTACACCTTC
CDR3aa: CASEYGAYGYTF

j_gene: TRBJ1-4
v_gene: TRBV7-8
abundance: .
d_gene: .
CDR3nt: TGTGCCAGCAGCTTAGCGGATCGAGTCGTAGGTGAAAAACTGTTTTTT
CDR3aa: CASSLADRVVGEKLFF

j_gene: TRBJ2-7
v_gene: TRBV19
abundance: .
d_gene: .
CDR3nt: TGTGCCAGTAGTATTGCCTACAGCTCCTACGAGCAGTACTTC
CDR3aa: CASSIAYSSYEQYF

j_gene: TRBJ1-5
v_gene: TRBV10-3
abundance: few
d_gene: .
CDR3nt: TGTGCCATCGGGGGCAGGGATCAGCCCCAGCATTTT
CDR3aa: CAIGGRDQPQHF

j_gene: TRBJ2-2
v_gene: TRBV10-2
abundance: .
d_gene: .
CDR3nt: TGCGCCAGCAGTGAGTCCTTGATGGGGACCGGGGAGCTGTTTTTT
CDR3aa: CASSESLMGTGELFF

j_gene: TRBJ2-1
v_gene: TRBV10-3
abundance: few
d_gene: .
CDR3nt: TGTGCCATCAGTGAGTCGGGCGGCGGGGACTACAATGAGCAGTTCTTC
CDR3aa: CAISESGGGDYNEQFF

j_gene: TRBJ2-7
v_gene: TRBV7-2
abundance: .
d_gene: TRBD1
CDR3nt: TGTGCCAGCAGCTTCAGGACAGGGGGGGAGCAGTACTTC
CDR3aa: CASSFRTGGEQYF

j_gene: TRBJ2-2
v_gene: TRBV21-1
abundance: .
d_gene: .
CDR3nt: TGTGCCAGCAAGACGACAGGGGGCACCGGGGAGCTGTTTTTT
CDR3aa: CASKTTGGTGELFF

j_gene: TRBJ2-3
v_gene: TRBV9
abundance: .
d_gene: TRBD2
CDR3nt: TGTGCCAGCAGCGTAGCTACCGGGGTAGCGGGGGAAGATACGCAGTATTTT
CDR3aa: CASSVATGVAGEDTQYF

j_gene: TRBJ2-1
v_gene: TRBV5-4
abundance: .
d_gene: TRBD2
CDR3nt: TGTGCCAGCAGCTTGGGGCTAGCGGGGGCCGTTAATGAGCAGTTCTTC
CDR3aa: CASSLGLAGAVNEQFF

j_gene: TRBJ2-7
v_gene: TRBV4-1
abundance: few
d_gene: TRBD1
CDR3nt: TGCGCCAGCAGCTCCGGACAGGGGTCCACCTACGAGCAGTACTTC
CDR3aa: CASSSGQGSTYEQYF

j_gene: TRBJ1-5
v_gene: TRBV28
abundance: .
d_gene: .
CDR3nt: TGTGCCAGCAGTTTCCGGGGGTACAATCAGCCCCAGCATTTT
CDR3aa: CASSFRGYNQPQHF

j_gene: TRBJ1-2
v_gene: TRBV30
abundance: .
d_gene: .
CDR3nt: TGTGCCTGGAGCAAGACCCGGGCGGAGCACACCTTC
CDR3aa: CAWSKTRAEHTF

j_gene: TRBJ2-3
v_gene: TRBV9
abundance: once
d_gene: TRBD2
CDR3nt: TGTGCCAGCAGCCCTCTCGGGACTAGCGGCACAGATACGCAGTATTTT
CDR3aa: CASSPLGTSGTDTQYF

j_gene: TRBJ2-7
v_gene: TRBV19
abundance: .
d_gene: .
CDR3nt: TGTGCCAGTAGTAACAGGAACCACGAGCAGTACTTC
CDR3aa: CASSNRNHEQYF

j_gene: TRBJ1-5
v_gene: TRBV27
abundance: .
d_gene: .
CDR3nt: TGTGTCAGCAGCAGTTCCCAAACTGGCCAGCCCCAGCATTTT
CDR3aa: CVSSSSQTGQPQHF

j_gene: TRBJ2-1
v_gene: TRBV28
abundance: .
d_gene: TRBD2
CDR3nt: TGTGCCAGCAGTTTGTTCGGACTAGCCAACTACAATGAGCAGTTCTTC
CDR3aa: CASSLFGLANYNEQFF

j_gene: TRBJ2-3
v_gene: TRBV6-5
abundance: .
d_gene: TRBD2
CDR3nt: TGTGCCAGCAGTTACCAGGGACTAGCTACAGATACGCAGTATTTT
CDR3aa: CASSYQGLATDTQYF

j_gene: TRBJ1-5
v_gene: TRBV6-1
abundance: .
d_gene: .
CDR3nt: TGTGCCAGCAGTGTCCCTAGGACGGGGATCAATCAGCCCCAGCATTTT
CDR3aa: CASSVPRTGINQPQHF

j_gene: TRBJ1-6
v_gene: TRBV5-1
abundance: .
d_gene: .
CDR3nt: TGCGCCAGCAGCTTGGCGGTTCAGGGTAATTCACCCCTCCACTTT
CDR3aa: CASSLAVQGNSPLHF

j_gene: TRBJ1-4
v_gene: TRBV2
abundance: .
d_gene: TRBD1
CDR3nt: TGTGCCAGCAGTGAAGCCGGGACAGCTAATGAAAAACTGTTTTTT
CDR3aa: CASSEAGTANEKLFF

j_gene: TRBJ2-1
v_gene: TRBV21-1
abundance: .
d_gene: .
CDR3nt: TGTGCCAGCAGCAAGGGAGTAGCGGGGGGTAGACTCGATTCCTTCTACAATGAGCAGTTCTTC
CDR3aa: CASSKGVAGGRLDSFYNEQFF

j_gene: TRBJ2-3
v_gene: TRBV28
abundance: .
d_gene: TRBD2
CDR3nt: TGTGCCAGCAGTTCGGAAGGACTAGCTTTTTCCACAGATACGCAGTATTTT
CDR3aa: CASSSEGLAFSTDTQYF

j_gene: TRBJ1-1
v_gene: TRBV25-1
abundance: few
d_gene: .
CDR3nt: TGTGCCAGCATTCAGGCTGGACTGAACACTGAAGCTTTCTTT
CDR3aa: CASIQAGLNTEAFF

j_gene: TRBJ2-2
v_gene: TRBV13
abundance: few
d_gene: .
CDR3nt: TGTGCCAGCAGCTTAGTGAACACCGGGGAGCTGTTTTTT
CDR3aa: CASSLVNTGELFF

j_gene: TRBJ1-1
v_gene: TRBV7-2
abundance: .
d_gene: TRBD1
CDR3nt: TGTGCCAGCAGCTTCACGGGACAGGGTTGGTACACTGAAGCTTTCTTT
CDR3aa: CASSFTGQGWYTEAFF

j_gene: TRBJ2-7
v_gene: TRBV7-9
abundance: .
d_gene: .
CDR3nt: TGTGCCAGCAGCGGGAGGCGGGACAGCAAATACGAGCAGTACTTC
CDR3aa: CASSGRRDSKYEQYF

j_gene: TRBJ1-2
v_gene: TRBV5-6
abundance: .
d_gene: .
CDR3nt: TGTGCCAGCAGCTTGAGGGGTCTTAACTATGGCTACACCTTC
CDR3aa: CASSLRGLNYGYTF

j_gene: TRBJ2-7
v_gene: TRBV7-2
abundance: .
d_gene: TRBD1
CDR3nt: TGTGCCAGCAGCCTCTCCGGGACAGGCCTGTCCTACGAGCAGTACTTC
CDR3aa: CASSLSGTGLSYEQYF

j_gene: TRBJ2-1
v_gene: TRBV9
abundance: .
d_gene: .
CDR3nt: TGTGCCAGCAGCCCTTTGGGGGGCCCCTACAATGAGCAGTTCTTC
CDR3aa: CASSPLGGPYNEQFF

j_gene: TRBJ1-2
v_gene: TRBV5-5
abundance: .
d_gene: .
CDR3nt: TGTGCCAGCAGCTTGATATGGGGGCGCGATGGCTACACCTTC
CDR3aa: CASSLIWGRDGYTF

j_gene: TRBJ2-7
v_gene: TRBV7-8
abundance: once
d_gene: TRBD1
CDR3nt: TGTGCCAGCAAAGCCGGGACAGGGGGCTTCGAGCAGTACTTC
CDR3aa: CASKAGTGGFEQYF

j_gene: TRBJ1-6
v_gene: TRBV2
abundance: .
d_gene: .
CDR3nt: TGTGCCAGCAGTATCGGTAATTCACCCCTCCACTTT
CDR3aa: CASSIGNSPLHF

j_gene: TRBJ2-5
v_gene: TRBV29-1
abundance: .
d_gene: TRBD1
CDR3nt: TGCAGCGTTGAAGATGACAGGGGTAATGCGCGAGAGACCCAGTACTTC
CDR3aa: CSVEDDRGNARETQYF

j_gene: TRBJ2-7
v_gene: TRBV19
abundance: .
d_gene: .
CDR3nt: TGTGCCAGCGCCATGACTCCCTCCTACGAGCAGTACTTC
CDR3aa: CASAMTPSYEQYF

j_gene: TRBJ1-2
v_gene: TRBV18
abundance: few
d_gene: .
CDR3nt: TGTGCCAGCTCACCGATCTTTCCGTCTAACTATGGCTACACCTTC
CDR3aa: CASSPIFPSNYGYTF

j_gene: TRBJ2-1
v_gene: TRBV7-2
abundance: few
d_gene: .
CDR3nt: TGTGCCAGCAGCTTAGCGGGGGCCGTAGGCTCCTACAATGAGCAGTTCTTC
CDR3aa: CASSLAGAVGSYNEQFF

j_gene: TRBJ2-5
v_gene: TRBV25-1
abundance: .
d_gene: .
CDR3nt: TGTGCCAGCAGTGAATGGGGGGGGGCCCAAGAGACCCAGTACTTC
CDR3aa: CASSEWGGAQETQYF

j_gene: TRBJ2-6
v_gene: TRBV5-1
abundance: .
d_gene: .
CDR3nt: TGCGCCAGCAGCTGGGGACACCCGGATGATACCTCTGGGGCCAACGTCCTGACTTTC
CDR3aa: CASSWGHPDDTSGANVLTF

j_gene: TRBJ2-1
v_gene: TRBV6-5
abundance: once
d_gene: .
CDR3nt: TGTGCCAGCAGTGCTGACGGGAGCTCCTACAATGAGCAGTTCTTC
CDR3aa: CASSADGSSYNEQFF

j_gene: TRBJ2-2
v_gene: TRBV4-1
abundance: few
d_gene: TRBD2
CDR3nt: TGCGCCAGCAGCCAAGATTGGGCTAGCGGTCTCACCGGGGAGCTGTTTTTT
CDR3aa: CASSQDWASGLTGELFF